The sequence of this T cell receptor beta chain was determined in a study of shared clonotypes between healthy human individuals. About the research overall: Used for every donor were three CD4 naive, three CD4 memory, two CD8 naive and one CD8 memory plate.

On this clone itself: Its antigen is not identified.

Tens of thousands of T cell genomes (roughly 0.2 ug DNA) went into each sorted-subset replicate. Data came from immunoSEQ multiplex PCR; TCRdb stores just in-frame clones and leaves some out. This sample carries 1.5 million to 2.5 million clones, about 94% of them seen once, and the ten largest clones take approximately 1.2%. Study-wide results and caveats: Clonotype sharing among donors was expected to depend on sequencing depth. Since donors were few, the genetic and exposure-history diversity represented was limited.

Naive-designated CD8 cells lacked CD45RO, were positively enriched for CCR7, and omitted terminally differentiated effector memory CD45RA+ cells. CDR3 size: 18 residues. CDR1 is SGHDN and CDR2 is FVKESK in the germline V gene. The V gene lost 2 bases and the J gene lost 2 bases, with 21 bases spanning the gap. The source of this sequence is a young man in good health. Sequences were obtained from naive CD8+ T cells sorted from blood. The genes are TRBV14 and TRBJ2-5, with D possibly TRBD2 on 5 matching bases. The CDR3 bases are TGTGCCAGCAGCCAATACTCGGGCGAGGGATTCGATCAAGAGACCCAGTACTTC. This translates into CASSQYSGEGFDQETQYF.